This T cell receptor beta chain was captured by sequencing in a study of CD8 T cells in ankylosing spondylitis. Study-level findings and limits: One TCR beta motif, made up of eight highly homologous variants, appeared characteristic of ankylosing spondylitis blood. Earlier work had already found some motif variants in reactive arthritis synovial fluid and blood. Disease-linked clones bore a CD8+ phenotype and were relatively rare in peripheral blood. There was reportedly significant enrichment of clones that were disease-linked in matched ankylosing spondylitis synovial fluid.

Library preparation for TCR beta used quantitative 5'-RACE with molecular barcodes. MiXCR, run by TCRdb on the 5' RACE reads, gives a single entry per CDR3 protein. The sample lists a few hundred thousand distinct CDR3 sequences, around 22% seen once, with about a sixth in the top ten. Germline values: CDR1 SGHRS, CDR2 YFSETQ. The CDR3 runs to 15 residues. The V end lost 0 bases, the J end lost 8 bases, and 15 bases lay between the germline ends. In the case of this clonotype: Its antigen is as yet unknown.

This clonotype was sampled from a male donor with ankylosing spondylitis. Sample: blood, either unsorted or a sorted T cell fraction (not recorded which). The chain uses TRBV5-1 and TRBJ1-3; unclear D gene. DNA for the CDR3: TGCGCCAGCAGCTTGGGTGGAACCTTCGGAGACACCATATATTTT. Translated: CASSLGGTFGDTIYF.